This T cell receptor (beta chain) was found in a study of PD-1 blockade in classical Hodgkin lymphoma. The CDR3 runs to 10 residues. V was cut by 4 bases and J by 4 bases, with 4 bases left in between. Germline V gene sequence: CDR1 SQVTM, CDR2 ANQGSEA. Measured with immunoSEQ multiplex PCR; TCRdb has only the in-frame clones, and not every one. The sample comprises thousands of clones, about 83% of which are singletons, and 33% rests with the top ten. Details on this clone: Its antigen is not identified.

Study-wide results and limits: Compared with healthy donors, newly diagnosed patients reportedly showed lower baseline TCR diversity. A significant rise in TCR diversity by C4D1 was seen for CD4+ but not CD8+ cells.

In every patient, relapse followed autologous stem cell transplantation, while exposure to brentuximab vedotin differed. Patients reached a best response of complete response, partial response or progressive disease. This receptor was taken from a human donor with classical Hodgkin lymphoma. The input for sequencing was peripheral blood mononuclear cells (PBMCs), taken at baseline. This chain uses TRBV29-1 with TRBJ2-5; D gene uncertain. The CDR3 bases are TGCAGCGTTGCAGGAGAGACCCAGTACTTC. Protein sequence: CSVAGETQYF.